This T cell receptor (beta chain) was sequenced in a study of blood T cell repertoires in COVID-19. Study overall: Samples came from the United States, Italy and Spain, spanning acute and convalescent COVID-19.

Original processing notes: Reference gene primer amplification in the assay estimated nucleated cell counts. Clones were sequenced by immunoSEQ multiplex PCR, and TCRdb holds only the in-frame ones, with some missing. That table supplies the V and J calls and clone size; D and trimming were determined from the DNA. Altogether about 300,000 clones are present, 80% to 90% being singletons, with the ten largest covering roughly 10%. The clonotype originates from a woman in her forties or fifties who had recovered from COVID-19. The material sequenced was peripheral blood.

The CDR3 loop reads CASSPGIGEGTQYF. The CDR3 DNA sequence: TGTGCCAGCAGCCCGGGGATAGGCGAAGGGACCCAGTACTTC. The chain recombines TRBV9 with TRBJ2-5, with D possibly TRBD2 on 5 matching bases. Germline CDR1 is SGDLS and CDR2 is YYNGEE. CDR3 length: 14 residues. V gave up 4 bases and J gave up 7 bases, with 17 bases separating them. The whole variable domain, remainder taken from reference TRBV9 and TRBJ2-5, is DSGVTQTPKHLITATGQRVTLRCSPRSGDLSVYWYQQSLDQGLQFLIQYYNGEERAKGNILERFSAQQFPDLHSELNLSSLELGDSALYFCASSPGIGEGTQYFGPGTRLLVL.